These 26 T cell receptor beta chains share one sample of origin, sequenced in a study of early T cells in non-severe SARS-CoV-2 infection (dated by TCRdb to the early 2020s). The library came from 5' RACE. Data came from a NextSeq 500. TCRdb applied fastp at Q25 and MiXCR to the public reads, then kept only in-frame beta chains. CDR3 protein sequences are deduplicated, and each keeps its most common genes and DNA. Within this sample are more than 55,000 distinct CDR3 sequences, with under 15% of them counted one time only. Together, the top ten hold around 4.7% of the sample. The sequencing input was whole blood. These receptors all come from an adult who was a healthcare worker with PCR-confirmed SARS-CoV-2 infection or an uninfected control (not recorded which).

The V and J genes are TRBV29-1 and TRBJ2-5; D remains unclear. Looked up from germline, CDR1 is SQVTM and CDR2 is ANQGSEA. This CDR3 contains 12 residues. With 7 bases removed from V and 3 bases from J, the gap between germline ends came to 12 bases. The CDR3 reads CSATDNEETQYF. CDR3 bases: TGCAGCGCTACAGATAATGAAGAGACCCAGTACTTC.

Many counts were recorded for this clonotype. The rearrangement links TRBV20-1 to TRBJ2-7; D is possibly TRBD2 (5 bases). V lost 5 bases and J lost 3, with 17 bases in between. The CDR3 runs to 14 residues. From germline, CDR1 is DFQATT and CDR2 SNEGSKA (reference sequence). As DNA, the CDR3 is TGCAGTGCTGCCTCGAGGACTGATTACTACGAGCAGTACTTC. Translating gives CSAASRTDYYEQYF.

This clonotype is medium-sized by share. For the CDR3, the DNA is TGTGCCAGCAGTTTCGGGGGCCGTGACACCGGGGAGCTGTTTTTT. Encoded protein: CASSFGGRDTGELFF. V gene TRBV28 combines with J gene TRBJ2-2, with D perhaps being TRBD1 or TRBD2 (6 bases each). Germline V gives CDR1 MDHEN, CDR2 SYDVKM. V lost 3 bases to trimming and J lost 3 bases, with 11 bases between them. The CDR3 has 15 amino acids.

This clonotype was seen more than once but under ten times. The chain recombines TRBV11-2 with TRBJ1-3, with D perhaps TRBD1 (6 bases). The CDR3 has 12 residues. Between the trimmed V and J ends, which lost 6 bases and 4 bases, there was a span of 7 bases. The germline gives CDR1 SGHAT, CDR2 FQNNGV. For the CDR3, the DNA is TGTGCCAGCAGTGACAGGGGAAACACCATATATTTT. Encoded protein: CASSDRGNTIYF. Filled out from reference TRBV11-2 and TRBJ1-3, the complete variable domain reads EAGVAQSPRYKIIEKRQSVAFWCNPISGHATLYWYQQILGQGPKLLIQFQNNGVVDDSQLPKDRFSAERLKGVDSTLKIQPAKLEDSAVYLCASSDRGNTIYFGEGSWLTVV.

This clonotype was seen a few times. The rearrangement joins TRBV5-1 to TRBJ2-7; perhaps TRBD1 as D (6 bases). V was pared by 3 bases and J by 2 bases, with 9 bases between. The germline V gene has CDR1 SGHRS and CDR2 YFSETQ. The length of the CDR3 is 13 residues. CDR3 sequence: CASSSDSPYEQYF. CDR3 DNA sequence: TGCGCCAGCAGCTCGGACAGCCCCTACGAGCAGTACTTC. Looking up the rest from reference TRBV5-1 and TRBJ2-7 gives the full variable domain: KAGVTQTPRYLIKTRGQQVTLSCSPISGHRSVSWYQQTPGQGLQFLFEYFSETQRNKGNFPGRFSGRQFSNSRSEMNVSTLELGDSALYLCASSSDSPYEQYFGPGTRLTVT.

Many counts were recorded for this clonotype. The CDR3 is CASSQVPGGYNEQFF. For the CDR3, the DNA is TGCGCCAGCAGCCAAGTGCCAGGGGGGTACAATGAGCAGTTCTTC. The gene calls are TRBV4-3 and TRBJ2-1, with D possibly TRBD1 on 7 matching bases. V shed 1 base and J shed 4 bases, with 11 bases lying between them. This CDR3 has 15 amino acids. In germline, CDR1 is LGHNA, CDR2 YSLEER.

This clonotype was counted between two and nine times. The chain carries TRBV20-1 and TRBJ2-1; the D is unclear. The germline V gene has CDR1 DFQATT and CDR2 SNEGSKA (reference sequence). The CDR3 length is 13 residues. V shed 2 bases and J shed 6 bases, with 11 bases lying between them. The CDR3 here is CSARYRAFNEQFF. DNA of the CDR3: TGCAGTGCTAGATATCGGGCATTCAATGAGCAGTTCTTC.

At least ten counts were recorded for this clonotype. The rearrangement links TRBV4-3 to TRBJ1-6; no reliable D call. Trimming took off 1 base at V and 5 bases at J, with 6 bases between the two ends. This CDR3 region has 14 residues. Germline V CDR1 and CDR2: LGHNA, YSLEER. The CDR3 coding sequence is TGCGCCAGCAGCCAAGCTAGGGATAATTCACCCCTCCACTTT. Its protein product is CASSQARDNSPLHF.

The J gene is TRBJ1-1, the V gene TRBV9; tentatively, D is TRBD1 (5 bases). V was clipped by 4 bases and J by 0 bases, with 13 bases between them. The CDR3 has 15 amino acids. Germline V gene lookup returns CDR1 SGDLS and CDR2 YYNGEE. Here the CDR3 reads CASSPRGDLNTEAFF. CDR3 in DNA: TGTGCCAGCAGCCCCCGAGGGGACTTGAACACTGAAGCTTTCTTT.

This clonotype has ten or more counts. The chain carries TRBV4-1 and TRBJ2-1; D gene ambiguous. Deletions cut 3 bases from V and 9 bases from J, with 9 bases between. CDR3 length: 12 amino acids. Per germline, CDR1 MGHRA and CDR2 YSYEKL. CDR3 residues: CASSHPISEQFF. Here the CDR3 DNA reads TGCGCCAGCAGCCACCCCATTAGTGAGCAGTTCTTC.

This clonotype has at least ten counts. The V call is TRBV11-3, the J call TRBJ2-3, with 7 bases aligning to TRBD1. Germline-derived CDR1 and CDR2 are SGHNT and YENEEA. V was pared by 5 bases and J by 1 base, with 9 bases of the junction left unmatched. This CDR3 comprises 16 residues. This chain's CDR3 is CASSPSSGTGTDTQYF. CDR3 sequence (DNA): TGTGCCAGCAGCCCAAGCTCCGGGACAGGCACAGATACGCAGTATTTT.

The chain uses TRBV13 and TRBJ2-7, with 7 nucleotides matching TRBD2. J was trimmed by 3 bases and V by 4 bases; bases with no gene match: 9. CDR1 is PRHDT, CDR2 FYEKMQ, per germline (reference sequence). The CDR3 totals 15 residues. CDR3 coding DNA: TGTGCCAGCAGCTGGGGGGAGGGCCCCTACTACGAGCAGTACTTC. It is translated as CASSWGEGPYYEQYF.

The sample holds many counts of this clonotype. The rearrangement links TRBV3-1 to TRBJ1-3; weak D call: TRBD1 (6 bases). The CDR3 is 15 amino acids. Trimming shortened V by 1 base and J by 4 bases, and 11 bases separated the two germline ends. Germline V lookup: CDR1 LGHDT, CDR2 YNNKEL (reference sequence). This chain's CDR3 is CASSQGGGYGNTIYF. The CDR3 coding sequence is TGTGCCAGCAGCCAAGGAGGGGGGTACGGAAACACCATATATTTT.

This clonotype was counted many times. This CDR3 reads CASSVEVGVNTGELFF. CDR3 DNA: TGTGCCAGCAGCGTAGAGGTGGGGGTGAACACCGGGGAGCTGTTTTTT. The V gene is TRBV9, the J gene TRBJ2-2, with D perhaps assigned TRBD1 or TRBD2 (5 bases each). The V end lost 0 bases, the J end lost 1 base, and 10 bases lay between the germline ends. The CDR3 contains 16 residues. Germline V gene sequence: CDR1 SGDLS, CDR2 YYNGEE.

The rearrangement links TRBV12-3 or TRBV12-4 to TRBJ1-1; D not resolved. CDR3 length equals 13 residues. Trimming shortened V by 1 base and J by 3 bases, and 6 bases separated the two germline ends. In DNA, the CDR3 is TGTGCCAGCAGTTTAGGGGGTCACACTGAAGCTTTCTTT. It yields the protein CASSLGGHTEAFF.

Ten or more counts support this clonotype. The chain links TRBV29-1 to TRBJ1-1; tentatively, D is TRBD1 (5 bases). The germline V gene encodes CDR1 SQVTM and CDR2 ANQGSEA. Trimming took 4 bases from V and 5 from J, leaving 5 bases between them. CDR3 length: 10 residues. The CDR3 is CSVGGTEAFF. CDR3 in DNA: TGCAGCGTTGGGGGGACTGAAGCTTTCTTT.

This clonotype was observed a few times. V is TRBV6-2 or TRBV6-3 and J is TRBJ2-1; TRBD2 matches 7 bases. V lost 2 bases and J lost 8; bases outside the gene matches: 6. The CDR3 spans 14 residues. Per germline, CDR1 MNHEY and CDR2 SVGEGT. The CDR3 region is CASSYTGGVDEQFF. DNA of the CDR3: TGTGCCAGCAGTTACACGGGAGGTGTAGATGAGCAGTTCTTC.

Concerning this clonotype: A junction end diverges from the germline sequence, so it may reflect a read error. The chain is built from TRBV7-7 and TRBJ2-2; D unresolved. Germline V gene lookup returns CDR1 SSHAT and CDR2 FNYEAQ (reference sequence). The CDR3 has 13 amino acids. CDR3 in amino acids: CASSPDGTGELFF. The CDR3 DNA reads TGTGCTAGCAGCCCGGACGGCACCGGGGAGCTGTTTTTT.

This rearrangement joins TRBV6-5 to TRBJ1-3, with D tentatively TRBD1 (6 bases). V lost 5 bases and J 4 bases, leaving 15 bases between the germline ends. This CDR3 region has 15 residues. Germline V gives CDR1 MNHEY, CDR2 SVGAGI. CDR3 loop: CASSIGQSGGNTIYF. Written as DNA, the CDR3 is TGTGCCAGCAGTATAGGACAGTCGGGAGGAAACACCATATATTTT.

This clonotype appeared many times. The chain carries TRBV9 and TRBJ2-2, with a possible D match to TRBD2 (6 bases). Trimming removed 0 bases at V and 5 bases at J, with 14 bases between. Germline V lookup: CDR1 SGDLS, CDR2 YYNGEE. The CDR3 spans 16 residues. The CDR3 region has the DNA TGTGCCAGCAGCGTAGTAGGAGGGGCGGTAACCGGGGAGCTGTTTTTT. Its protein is CASSVVGGAVTGELFF.

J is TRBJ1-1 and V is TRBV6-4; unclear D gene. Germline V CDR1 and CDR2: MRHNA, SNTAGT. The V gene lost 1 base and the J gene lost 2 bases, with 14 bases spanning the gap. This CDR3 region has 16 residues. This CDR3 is CASSDFTVGDNTEAFF. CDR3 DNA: TGTGCCAGCAGTGACTTTACAGTCGGTGACAACACTGAAGCTTTCTTT.

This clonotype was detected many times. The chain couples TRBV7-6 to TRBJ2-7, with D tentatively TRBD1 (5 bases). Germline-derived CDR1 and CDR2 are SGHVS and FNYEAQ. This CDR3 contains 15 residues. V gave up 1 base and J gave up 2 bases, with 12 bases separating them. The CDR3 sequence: CASSLGPRAPYEQYF. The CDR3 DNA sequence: TGTGCCAGCAGCTTAGGGCCCAGGGCCCCCTACGAGCAGTACTTC.

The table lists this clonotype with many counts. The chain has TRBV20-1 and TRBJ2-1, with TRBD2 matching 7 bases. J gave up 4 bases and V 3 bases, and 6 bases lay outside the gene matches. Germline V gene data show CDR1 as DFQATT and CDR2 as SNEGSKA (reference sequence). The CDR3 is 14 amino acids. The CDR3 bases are TGCAGTGCTAGTAGACGGGGGGTATACAATGAGCAGTTCTTC. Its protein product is CSASRRGVYNEQFF.

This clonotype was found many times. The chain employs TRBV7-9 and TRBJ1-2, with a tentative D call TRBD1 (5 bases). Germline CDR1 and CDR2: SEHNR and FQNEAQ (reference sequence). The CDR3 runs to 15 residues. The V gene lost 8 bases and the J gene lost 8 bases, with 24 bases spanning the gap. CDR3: CASPTSFLGGVGYTF. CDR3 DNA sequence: TGTGCCAGCCCTACCAGCTTCTTAGGAGGGGTCGGCTACACCTTC.

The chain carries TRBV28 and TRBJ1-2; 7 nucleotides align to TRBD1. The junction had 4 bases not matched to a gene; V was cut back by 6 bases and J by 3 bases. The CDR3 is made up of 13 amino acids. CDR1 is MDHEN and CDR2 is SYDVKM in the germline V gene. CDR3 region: CASRGDRYYGYTF. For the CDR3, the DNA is TGTGCCAGCAGAGGGGACAGATACTATGGCTACACCTTC.

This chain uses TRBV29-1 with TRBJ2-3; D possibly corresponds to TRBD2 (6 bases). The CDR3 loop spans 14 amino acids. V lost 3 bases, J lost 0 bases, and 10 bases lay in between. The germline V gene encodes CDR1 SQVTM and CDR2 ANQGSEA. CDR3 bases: TGCAGCGTTGAGGAGGGTTATAGCACAGATACGCAGTATTTT. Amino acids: CSVEEGYSTDTQYF.